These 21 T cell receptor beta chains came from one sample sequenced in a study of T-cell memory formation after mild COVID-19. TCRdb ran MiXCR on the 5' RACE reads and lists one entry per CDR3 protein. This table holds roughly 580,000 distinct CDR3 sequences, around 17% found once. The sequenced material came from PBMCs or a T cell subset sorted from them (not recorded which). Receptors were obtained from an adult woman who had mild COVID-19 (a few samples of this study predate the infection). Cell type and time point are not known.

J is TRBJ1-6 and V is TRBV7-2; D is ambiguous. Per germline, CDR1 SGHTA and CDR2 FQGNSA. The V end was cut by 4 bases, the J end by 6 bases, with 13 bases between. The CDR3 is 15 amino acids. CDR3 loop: CASSSLVGFNSPLHF. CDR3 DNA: TGTGCCAGCAGCTCACTCGTCGGTTTTAATTCACCCCTCCACTTT.

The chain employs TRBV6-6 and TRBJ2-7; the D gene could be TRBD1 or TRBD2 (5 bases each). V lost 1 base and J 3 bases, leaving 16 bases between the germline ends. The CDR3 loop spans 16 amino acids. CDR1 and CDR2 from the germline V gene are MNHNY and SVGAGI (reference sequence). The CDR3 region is CASSYFRWGGLYEQYF. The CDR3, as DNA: TGTGCCAGCAGTTACTTTCGTTGGGGCGGACTCTACGAGCAGTACTTC.

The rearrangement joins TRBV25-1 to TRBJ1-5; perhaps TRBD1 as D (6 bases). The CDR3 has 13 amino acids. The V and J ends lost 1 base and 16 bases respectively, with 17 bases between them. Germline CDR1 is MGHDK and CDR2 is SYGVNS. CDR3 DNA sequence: TGTGCCAGCAGTGAATCGACAGGCCGGAGGTTCCATTTT. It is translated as CASSESTGRRFHF.

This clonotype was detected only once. The chain's CDR3 is CASSSLAGSLGTQYF. For the CDR3, the DNA is TGTGCCAGCAGTTCACTAGCGGGGAGTTTAGGGACCCAGTACTTC. This chain joins TRBV6-5 and TRBJ2-5; TRBD2 agrees at 10 bases. Germline loops: CDR1 MNHEY, CDR2 SVGAGI. This CDR3 contains 15 residues. Germline trimming cut 4 bases from V and 7 bases from J; bases unmatched to any gene: 9.

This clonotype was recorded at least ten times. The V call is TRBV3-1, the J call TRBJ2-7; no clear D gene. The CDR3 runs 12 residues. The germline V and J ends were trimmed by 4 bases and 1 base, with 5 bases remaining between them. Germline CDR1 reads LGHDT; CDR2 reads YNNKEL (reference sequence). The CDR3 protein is CASSRTSYEQYF. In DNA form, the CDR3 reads TGTGCCAGCAGCCGTACTTCCTACGAGCAGTACTTC.

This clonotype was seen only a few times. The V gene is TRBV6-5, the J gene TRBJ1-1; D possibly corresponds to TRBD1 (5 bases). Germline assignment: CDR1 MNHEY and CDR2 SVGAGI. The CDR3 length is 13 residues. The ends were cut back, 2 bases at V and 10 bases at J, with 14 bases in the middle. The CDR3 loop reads CASSYGPGLGAFF. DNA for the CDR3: TGTGCCAGCAGTTACGGCCCAGGGCTGGGAGCTTTCTTT.

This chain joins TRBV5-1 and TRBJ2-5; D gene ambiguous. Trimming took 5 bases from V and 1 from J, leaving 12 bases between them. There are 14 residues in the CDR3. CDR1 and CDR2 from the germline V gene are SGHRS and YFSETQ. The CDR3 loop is CASRTFVSQETQYF. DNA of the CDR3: TGCGCCAGCAGAACCTTCGTATCCCAAGAGACCCAGTACTTC.

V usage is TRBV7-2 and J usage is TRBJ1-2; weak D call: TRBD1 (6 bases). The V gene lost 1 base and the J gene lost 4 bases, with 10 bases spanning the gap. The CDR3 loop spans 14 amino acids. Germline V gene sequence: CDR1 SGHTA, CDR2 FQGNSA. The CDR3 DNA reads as TGTGCCAGCAGCTTAGTACAGGGAAGCTATGGCTACACCTTC. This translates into CASSLVQGSYGYTF.

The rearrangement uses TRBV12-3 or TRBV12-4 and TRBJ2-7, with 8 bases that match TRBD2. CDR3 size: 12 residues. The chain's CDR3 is CAGELAVYEQYF. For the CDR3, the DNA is TGTGCGGGGGAACTAGCGGTTTACGAGCAGTACTTC.

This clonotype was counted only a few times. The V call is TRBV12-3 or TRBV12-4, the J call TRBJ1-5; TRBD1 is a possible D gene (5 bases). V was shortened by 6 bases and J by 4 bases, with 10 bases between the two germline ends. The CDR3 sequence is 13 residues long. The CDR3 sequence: CASRLGGNQPQHF. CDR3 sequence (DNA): TGTGCCAGCAGACTTGGGGGGAATCAGCCCCAGCATTTT.

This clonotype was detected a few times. CDR3 loop: CASSFEGTSPRETQYF. The CDR3 coding sequence is TGTGCCAGCAGCTTTGAGGGGACATCTCCGCGAGAGACCCAGTACTTC. This chain joins TRBV7-9 and TRBJ2-5; TRBD1 might be the D (6 bases). V was trimmed by 3 bases and J by 4 bases, leaving 18 bases between them. This CDR3 comprises 16 residues. Germline lookup yields CDR1 SEHNR and CDR2 FQNEAQ (reference sequence).

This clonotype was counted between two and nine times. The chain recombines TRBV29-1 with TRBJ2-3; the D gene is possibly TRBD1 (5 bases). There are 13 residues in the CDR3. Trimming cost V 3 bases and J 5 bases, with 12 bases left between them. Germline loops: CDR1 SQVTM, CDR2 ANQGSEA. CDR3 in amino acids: CSVDQQELDTQYF. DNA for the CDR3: TGCAGCGTTGACCAACAGGAACTAGATACGCAGTATTTT.

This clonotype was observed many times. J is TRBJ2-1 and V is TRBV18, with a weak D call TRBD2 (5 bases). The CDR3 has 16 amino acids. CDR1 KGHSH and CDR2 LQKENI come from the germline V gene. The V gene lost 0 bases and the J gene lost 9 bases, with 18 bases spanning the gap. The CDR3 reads CASSPPHGGNNGEQFF. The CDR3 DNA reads TGTGCCAGCTCACCACCGCACGGAGGCAACAACGGTGAGCAGTTCTTC.

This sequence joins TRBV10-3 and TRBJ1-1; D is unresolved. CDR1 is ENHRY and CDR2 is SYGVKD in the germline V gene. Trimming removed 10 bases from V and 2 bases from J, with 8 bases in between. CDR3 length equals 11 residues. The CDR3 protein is CATTTNTEAFF. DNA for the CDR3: TGTGCCACCACGACCAACACTGAAGCTTTCTTT.

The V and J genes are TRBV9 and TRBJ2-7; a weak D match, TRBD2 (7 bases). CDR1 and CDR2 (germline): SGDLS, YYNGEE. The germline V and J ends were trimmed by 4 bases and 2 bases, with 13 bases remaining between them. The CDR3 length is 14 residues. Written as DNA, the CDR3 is TGTGCCAGCAGCCCGGGGGGCGTGCCCTACGAGCAGTACTTC. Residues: CASSPGGVPYEQYF.

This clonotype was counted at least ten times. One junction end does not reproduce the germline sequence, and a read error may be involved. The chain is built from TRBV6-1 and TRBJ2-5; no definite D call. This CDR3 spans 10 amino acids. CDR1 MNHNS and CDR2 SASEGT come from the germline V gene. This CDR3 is CASREETQYF. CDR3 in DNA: TGTGCCAGCAGGGAAGAGACCCAGTACTTC.

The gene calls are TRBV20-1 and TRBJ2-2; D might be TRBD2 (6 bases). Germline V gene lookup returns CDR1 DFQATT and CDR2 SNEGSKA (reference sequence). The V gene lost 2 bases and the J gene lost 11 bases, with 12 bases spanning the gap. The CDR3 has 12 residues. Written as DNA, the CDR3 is TGCAGTGCTAGATTGGGAGGCACCGAGCTGTTTTTT. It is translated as CSARLGGTELFF.

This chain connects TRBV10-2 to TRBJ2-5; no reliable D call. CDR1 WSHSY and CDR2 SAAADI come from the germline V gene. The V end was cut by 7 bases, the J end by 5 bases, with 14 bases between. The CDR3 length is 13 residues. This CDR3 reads CASMGQLWETQYF. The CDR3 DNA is TGCGCCAGCATGGGCCAGCTCTGGGAGACCCAGTACTTC.

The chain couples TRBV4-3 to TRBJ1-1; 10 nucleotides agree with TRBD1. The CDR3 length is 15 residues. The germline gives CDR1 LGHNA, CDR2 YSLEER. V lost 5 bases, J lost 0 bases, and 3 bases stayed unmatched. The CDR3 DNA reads TGCGCCAGCAGCGCGGGACAGGGGCTGAACACTGAAGCTTTCTTT. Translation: CASSAGQGLNTEAFF.

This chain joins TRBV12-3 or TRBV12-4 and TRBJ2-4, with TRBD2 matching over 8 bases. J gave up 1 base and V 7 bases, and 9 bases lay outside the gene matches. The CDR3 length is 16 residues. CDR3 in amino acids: CASTRTGGEAKNIQYF. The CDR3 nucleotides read TGTGCCAGCACGAGGACGGGAGGGGAGGCCAAAAACATTCAGTACTTC.

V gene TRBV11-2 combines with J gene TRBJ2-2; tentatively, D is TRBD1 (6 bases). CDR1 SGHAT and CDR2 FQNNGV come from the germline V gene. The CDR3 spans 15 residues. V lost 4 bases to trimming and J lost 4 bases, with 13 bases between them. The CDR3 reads CASSSRDTVTGELFF. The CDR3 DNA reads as TGTGCCAGCAGCTCCCGGGACACGGTCACCGGGGAGCTGTTTTTT.